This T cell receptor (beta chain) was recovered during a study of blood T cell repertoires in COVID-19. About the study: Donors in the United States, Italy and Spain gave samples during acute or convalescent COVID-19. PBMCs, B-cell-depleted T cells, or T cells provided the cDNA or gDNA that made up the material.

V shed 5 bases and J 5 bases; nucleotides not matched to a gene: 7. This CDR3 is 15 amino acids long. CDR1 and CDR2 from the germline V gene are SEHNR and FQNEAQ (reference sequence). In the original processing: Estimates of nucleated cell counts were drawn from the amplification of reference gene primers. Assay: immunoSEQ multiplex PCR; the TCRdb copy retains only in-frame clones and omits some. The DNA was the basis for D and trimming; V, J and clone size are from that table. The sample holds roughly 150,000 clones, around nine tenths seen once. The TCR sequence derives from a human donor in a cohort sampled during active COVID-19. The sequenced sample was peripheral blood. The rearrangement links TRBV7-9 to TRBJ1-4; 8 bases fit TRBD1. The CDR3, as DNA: TGTGCCAGCAGCCGATTCCGGACAGGGAATGAAAAACTGTTTTTT. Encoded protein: CASSRFRTGNEKLFF.